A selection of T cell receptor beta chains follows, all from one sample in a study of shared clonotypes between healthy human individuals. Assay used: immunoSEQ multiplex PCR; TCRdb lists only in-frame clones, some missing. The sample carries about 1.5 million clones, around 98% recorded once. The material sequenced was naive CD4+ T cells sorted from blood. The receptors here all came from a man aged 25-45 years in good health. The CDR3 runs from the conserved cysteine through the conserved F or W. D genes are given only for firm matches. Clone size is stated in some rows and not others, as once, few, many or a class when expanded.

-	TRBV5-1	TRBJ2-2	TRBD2	TGCGCCAGCAGCTTGGTTAGCGGGAGGGCCGGCGGGGAGCTGTTTTTT	CASSLVSGRAGGELFF
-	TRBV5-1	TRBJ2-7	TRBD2	TGCGCCAGCAGCTTGGAGGCTAGCGGGATGTACGAGCAGTACTTC	CASSLEASGMYEQYF
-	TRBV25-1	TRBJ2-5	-	TGTGCCAGCAGTGAAGGGCTAGCTAAGCCTGCCCAGTACTTC	CASSEGLAKPAQYF
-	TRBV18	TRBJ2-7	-	TGTGCCAGCTCACTCAGGGTAAAGGGGTCCTACGAGCAGTACTTC	CASSLRVKGSYEQYF
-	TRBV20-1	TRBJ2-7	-	TGCAGTGCAACGAGTCCCGGCGAGCAGTACTTC	CSATSPGEQYF
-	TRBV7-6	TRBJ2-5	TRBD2	TGTGCCAGCAGCTTAGCGCCAACCGGTGCGGGAGGGTCTCAAGAGACCCAGTACTTC	CASSLAPTGAGGSQETQYF
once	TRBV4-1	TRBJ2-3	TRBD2	TGCGCCAGCAGCCAAGGGCTAGCGGGCACAGATACGCAGTATTTT	CASSQGLAGTDTQYF
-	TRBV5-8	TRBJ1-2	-	TGTGCCAGCAGCCAGACCGGGACACACTATGGCTACACCTTC	CASSQTGTHYGYTF
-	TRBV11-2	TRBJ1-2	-	TGTGCCAGCAGCTTAGATCCCAAGGGCGGGTATGGCTACACCTTC	CASSLDPKGGYGYTF
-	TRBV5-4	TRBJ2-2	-	TGTGCCAGCAGCGCCGCACTAATAGTTTCCACCGGGGAGCTGTTTTTT	CASSAALIVSTGELFF
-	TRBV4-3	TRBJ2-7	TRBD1	TGCGCCAGCAGCCTACATTATAGGGACAGAGACCTAGGGGAGCAGTACTTC	CASSLHYRDRDLGEQYF
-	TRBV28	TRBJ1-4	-	TGTGCCAGCAGGACCACAGGGATGGAAAAACTGTTTTTT	CASRTTGMEKLFF
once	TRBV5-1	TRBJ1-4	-	TGCGCCAGCAGCTTGGTGGGGGCAACTAATGAAAAACTGTTTTTT	CASSLVGATNEKLFF
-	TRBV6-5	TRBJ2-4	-	TGTGCCAGCAGCCCCCCCGGTGGCATTCAGTACTTC	CASSPPGGIQYF
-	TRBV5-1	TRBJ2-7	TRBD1	TGCGCCAGCAGCTTGCAGGACAGGAGGAACGAGCAGTACTTC	CASSLQDRRNEQYF
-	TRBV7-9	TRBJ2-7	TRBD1	TGTGCCAGCCGACGGGGACAGGGCTACGAGCAGTACTTC	CASRRGQGYEQYF
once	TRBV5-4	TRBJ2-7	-	TGTGCCAGCAGCACCCCATACGAGCAGTACTTC	CASSTPYEQYF
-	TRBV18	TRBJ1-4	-	TGTGCCAGCTCACTCCGGGAGGCCGCAACTAATGAAAAACTGTTTTTT	CASSLREAATNEKLFF
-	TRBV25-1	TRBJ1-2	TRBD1	TGTGCCAGCAGTGTCAGCAGGGGGCGGGGCTACACCTTC	CASSVSRGRGYTF
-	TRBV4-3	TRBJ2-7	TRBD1	TGCGCCAGCAGCCCCCTGACAGGGGATAGATACGAGCAGTACTTC	CASSPLTGDRYEQYF
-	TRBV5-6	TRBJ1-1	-	TGTGCCAGCAGCTCCACCCTGGAGGCTTTCTTT	CASSSTLEAFF
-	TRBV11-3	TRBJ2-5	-	TGTGCCAGCAGCCGTGGGGGTTTCGGAGTCAGGGAGAAAGAGACCCAGTACTTC	CASSRGGFGVREKETQYF
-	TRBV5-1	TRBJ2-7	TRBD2	TGCGCCAGCAGCTTCAAAACTAGCGGGAGTTCCTACGAGCAGTACTTC	CASSFKTSGSSYEQYF
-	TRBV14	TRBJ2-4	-	TGTGCCAGCAGCCAAGGGGGGCTAGCATCAGCCAAAAACATTCAGTACTTC	CASSQGGLASAKNIQYF
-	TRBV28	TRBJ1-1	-	TGTGCCAGCAGTTACACCGATGGGAGAGGAACTGAAGCTTTCTTT	CASSYTDGRGTEAFF
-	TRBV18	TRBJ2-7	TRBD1	TGTGCCAGCTCACTTCAGAATCGGGACAGGGCAGGCGAGCAGTACTTC	CASSLQNRDRAGEQYF
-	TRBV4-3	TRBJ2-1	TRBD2	TGCGCCAGCAGCCAAGCGGCGGGAGTCAATGAGCAGTTCTTC	CASSQAAGVNEQFF
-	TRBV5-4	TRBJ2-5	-	TGTGCCAGCAGCTTTCAGGGTCTAGGGTACCAAGAGACCCAGTACTTC	CASSFQGLGYQETQYF
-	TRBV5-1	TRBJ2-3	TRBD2	TGCGCCAGCAGCTTTAGCGGGAGGGCTACAGATACGCAGTATTTT	CASSFSGRATDTQYF
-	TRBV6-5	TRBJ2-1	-	TGTGCCAGCAGTCAGGTAGCGGCCTACTACAATGAGCAGTTCTTC	CASSQVAAYYNEQFF
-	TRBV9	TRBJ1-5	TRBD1	TGTGCCAGCAGCTACGGACAGGGTAATCAGCCCCAGCATTTT	CASSYGQGNQPQHF
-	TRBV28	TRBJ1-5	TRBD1	TGTGCCAACAGGGGTCCGGGCCAGCCCCAGCATTTT	CANRGPGQPQHF
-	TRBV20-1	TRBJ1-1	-	TGCAGTGCCGGGGACACTGAAGCTTTCTTT	CSAGDTEAFF
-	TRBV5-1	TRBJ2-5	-	TGCGCCAGCAGCTTGGCCAACGGGGGTGCCCAGGGAGGGACCCAGTACTTC	CASSLANGGAQGGTQYF
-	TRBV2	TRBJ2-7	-	TGTGCCAGCTGCAGTGATGTGGTCGAGCAGTACTTC	CASCSDVVEQYF
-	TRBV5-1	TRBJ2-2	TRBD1	TGCGCCAGCAGCTTGGTAGGACAGGGGGTTAACACCGGGGAGCTGTTTTTT	CASSLVGQGVNTGELFF
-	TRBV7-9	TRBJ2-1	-	TGTGCCAGCAGCTTATTAGGAGGGAAAAACTCCTACAATGAGCAGTTCTTC	CASSLLGGKNSYNEQFF
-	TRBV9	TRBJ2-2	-	TGTGCCAGCAGCGTGTTTGGAAATACCGGGGAGCTGTTTTTT	CASSVFGNTGELFF
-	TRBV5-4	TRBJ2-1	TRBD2	TGTGCCAGCAGCTCCGGGGGGGGATTTTTCAATGAGCAGTTCTTC	CASSSGGGFFNEQFF
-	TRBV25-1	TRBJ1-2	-	TGTGCCAGCAGTGGCCGGGCCTATGGCTACACCTTC	CASSGRAYGYTF
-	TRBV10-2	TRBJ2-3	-	TGCGCCAGCAGATCCCACCGCACAGATACGCAGTATTTT	CASRSHRTDTQYF
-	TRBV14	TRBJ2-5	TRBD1	TGTGCCAGCAGCCAAGTAATTGGGACAGTGGGAAGTCCCCAGTACTTC	CASSQVIGTVGSPQYF
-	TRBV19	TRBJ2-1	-	TGTGCCAGTAGGGCCCGTAGCAAAGCTGAGCAGTTCTTC	CASRARSKAEQFF
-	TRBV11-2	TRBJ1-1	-	TGTGCCAGCAGCTTAGGCGTCAGGCCGAACACTGAAGCTTTCTTT	CASSLGVRPNTEAFF
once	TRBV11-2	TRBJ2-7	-	TGTGCCAGCAGGGAGCTTAGATCCGGGTACGAGCAGTACTTC	CASRELRSGYEQYF
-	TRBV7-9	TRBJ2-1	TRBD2	TGTGCCAGCAGCAAACTAGCGGGAGGGCCCGTGAGCTCCTACAATGAGCAGTTCTTC	CASSKLAGGPVSSYNEQFF
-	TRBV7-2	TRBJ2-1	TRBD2	TGTGCCAGCAGCTTAGCACCGGGACTAGTGTACAATGAGCAGTTCTTC	CASSLAPGLVYNEQFF
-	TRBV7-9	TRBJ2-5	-	TGTGCCAGCAGCTTTCAAGAGACCCAGTACTTC	CASSFQETQYF
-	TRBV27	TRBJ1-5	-	TGTGCCAGCAGTTTGTATGCGGGACGTGATCAGCCCCAGCATTTT	CASSLYAGRDQPQHF
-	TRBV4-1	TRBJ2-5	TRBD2	TGCGCCAGCAGCCAAGTAGGCTGGGCGGGAGTTGCAGAGACCCAGTACTTC	CASSQVGWAGVAETQYF
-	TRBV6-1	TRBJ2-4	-	TGTGCCAGCAGTGAAGGCAGGATCCTAGCCAAAAACATTCAGTACTTC	CASSEGRILAKNIQYF